This paragraph reports one TCR beta chain. These data originate in a study of T-cell memory formation after mild COVID-19. A single record per CDR3 protein comes from TCRdb applying MiXCR to the 5' RACE reads. Counted here are roughly 100,000 distinct CDR3 sequences, over 15% occurring once; the ten biggest clones make up less than 35%. The CDR3 is made up of 14 amino acids. Unmatched junction bases numbered 7, after V lost 6 bases and J lost 5 bases. This receptor was taken from an adult woman who had mild COVID-19 (a few samples of this study predate the infection). Cell type and time point are not known. Sequenced sample: PBMCs or a T cell subset sorted from them (not recorded which). The chain has TRBV12-3 or TRBV12-4 and TRBJ2-5; 9 bases are shared with TRBD2. DNA for the CDR3: TGTGCCAGCAGAGAAGGGACTAGCAGGGAGACCCAGTACTTC. Its protein product is CASREGTSRETQYF.